This T cell receptor (beta chain) is drawn from a study of shared clonotypes between healthy human individuals. Profiled with immunoSEQ multiplex PCR; TCRdb holds only in-frame clones, not every one. This sample carries 2 million to 2.5 million clones, about 90% of them seen once, and the ten largest clones take 0.37%. Germline values: CDR1 SGHTA, CDR2 FQGNSA. Trimming pared 5 bases from V and 7 bases from J, leaving 15 bases between. The CDR3 sequence is 14 residues long. The TCR was taken from a man between 18 and 29 years old in good health. Some clones in this sample may be carry-over from other donors' samples. The specimen sequenced was naive CD4+ T cells from PBMCs. The subset here: CD45RA+ positively selected. The chain employs TRBV7-2 and TRBJ1-3; D unresolved. This CDR3 is CASSLTRAINTIYF. The CDR3 DNA follows: TGTGCCAGCAGCCTGACCCGGGCCATCAACACCATATATTTT.